This T cell receptor beta chain was captured in a study of blood T cell repertoires in COVID-19. V lost 6 bases to trimming and J lost 0 bases, with 6 bases between them. This CDR3 comprises 13 residues. Germline CDR1 reads SNHLY; CDR2 reads FYNNEI. In the authors' methods: The assay estimated nucleated cells by amplifying reference gene primers. Only in-frame clones appear in the TCRdb table, and some are missing; sequencing was by immunoSEQ multiplex PCR. V, J and clone size reflect that table, while D and trimming were determined from the DNA. The profile shows under 200,000 clones, less than 85% of them singletons.

Sequenced sample: PBMCs or T cells enriched from blood (not recorded which). The clonotype originates from an older woman with acute COVID-19. This sequence joins TRBV2 and TRBJ1-3; unclear D gene. The CDR3 region is CASSASSGNTIYF. CDR3 sequence (DNA): TGTGCCAGCAGCGCGAGCTCTGGAAACACCATATATTTT.